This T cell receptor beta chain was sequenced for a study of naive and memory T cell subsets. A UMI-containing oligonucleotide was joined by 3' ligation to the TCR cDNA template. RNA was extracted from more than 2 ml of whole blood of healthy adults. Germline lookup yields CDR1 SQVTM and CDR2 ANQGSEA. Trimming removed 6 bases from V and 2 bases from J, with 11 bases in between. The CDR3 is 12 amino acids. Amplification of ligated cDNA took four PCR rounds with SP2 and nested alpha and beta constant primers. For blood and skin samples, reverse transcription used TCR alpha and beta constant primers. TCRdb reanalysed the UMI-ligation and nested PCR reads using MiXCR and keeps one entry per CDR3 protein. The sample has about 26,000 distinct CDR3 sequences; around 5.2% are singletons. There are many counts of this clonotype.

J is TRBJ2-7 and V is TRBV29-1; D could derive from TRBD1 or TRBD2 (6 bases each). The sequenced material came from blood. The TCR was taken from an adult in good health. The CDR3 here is CSVGGSTYEQYF. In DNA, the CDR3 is TGCAGCGTGGGGGGCAGCACCTACGAGCAGTACTTC.